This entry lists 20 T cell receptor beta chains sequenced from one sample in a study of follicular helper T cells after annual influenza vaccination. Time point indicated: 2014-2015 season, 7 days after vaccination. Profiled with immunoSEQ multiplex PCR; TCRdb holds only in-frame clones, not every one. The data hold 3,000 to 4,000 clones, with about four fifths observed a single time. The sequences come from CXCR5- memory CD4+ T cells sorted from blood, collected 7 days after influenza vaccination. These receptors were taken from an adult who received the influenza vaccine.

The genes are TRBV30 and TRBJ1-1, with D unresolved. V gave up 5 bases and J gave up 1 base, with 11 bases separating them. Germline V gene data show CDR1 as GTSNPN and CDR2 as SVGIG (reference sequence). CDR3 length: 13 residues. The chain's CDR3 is CAWARTANTEAFF. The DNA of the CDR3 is TGTGCCTGGGCGAGGACGGCGAACACTGAAGCTTTCTTT.

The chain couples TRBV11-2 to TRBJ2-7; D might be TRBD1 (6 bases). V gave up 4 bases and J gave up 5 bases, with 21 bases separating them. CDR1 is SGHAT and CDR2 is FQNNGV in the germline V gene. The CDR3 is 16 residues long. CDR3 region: CASSSPGWQGYDEQYF. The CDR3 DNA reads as TGTGCCAGCAGCTCCCCCGGCTGGCAGGGGTACGACGAGCAGTACTTC. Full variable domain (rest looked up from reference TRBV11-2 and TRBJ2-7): EAGVAQSPRYKIIEKRQSVAFWCNPISGHATLYWYQQILGQGPKLLIQFQNNGVVDDSQLPKDRFSAERLKGVDSTLKIQPAKLEDSAVYLCASSSPGWQGYDEQYFGPGTRLTVT.

The CDR3 coding sequence is TGTGCCAGCAGTTCATCACGGTTACAGCATTTT. Amino acid sequence: CASSSSRLQHF. The J gene is TRBJ1-5, the V gene TRBV28, with D unresolved. CDR1 is MDHEN, CDR2 SYDVKM, per germline. V dropped 4 bases and J dropped 13 bases, with 11 bases sitting between them. This CDR3 is built from 11 residues. Full variable domain (rest looked up from reference TRBV28 and TRBJ1-5): DVKVTQSSRYLVKRTGEKVFLECVQDMDHENMFWYRQDPGLGLRLIYFSYDVKMKEKGDIPEGYSVSREKKERFSLILESASTNQTSMYLCASSSSRLQHFGDGTRLSIL.

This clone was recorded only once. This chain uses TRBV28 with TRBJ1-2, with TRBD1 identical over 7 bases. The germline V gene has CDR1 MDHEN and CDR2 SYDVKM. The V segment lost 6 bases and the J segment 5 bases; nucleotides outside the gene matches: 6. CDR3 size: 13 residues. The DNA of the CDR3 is TGTGCCAGCAGCCCTGGGACAGTTTATGGCTACACCTTC. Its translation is CASSPGTVYGYTF.

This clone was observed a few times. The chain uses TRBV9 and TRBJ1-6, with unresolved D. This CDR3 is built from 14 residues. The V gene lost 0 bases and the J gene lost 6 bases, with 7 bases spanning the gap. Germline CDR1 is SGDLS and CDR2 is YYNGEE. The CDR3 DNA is TGTGCCAGCAGCGTAGAGGGCGGTAATTCACCCCTCCACTTT. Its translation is CASSVEGGNSPLHF.

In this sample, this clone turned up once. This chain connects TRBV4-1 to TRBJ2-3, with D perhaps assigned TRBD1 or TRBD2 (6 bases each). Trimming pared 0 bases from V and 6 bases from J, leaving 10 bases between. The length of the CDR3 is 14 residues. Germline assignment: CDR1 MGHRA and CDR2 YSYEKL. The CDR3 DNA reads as TGCGCCAGCAGCCAAGACTGGGGGGCGGATACGCAGTATTTT. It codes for CASSQDWGADTQYF.

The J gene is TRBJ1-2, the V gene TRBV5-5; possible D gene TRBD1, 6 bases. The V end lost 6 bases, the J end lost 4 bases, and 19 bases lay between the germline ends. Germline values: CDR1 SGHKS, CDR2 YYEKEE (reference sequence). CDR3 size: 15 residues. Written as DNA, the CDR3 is TGTGCCAGCACCCCGGGGGGGGCGTCGGGCTATGGCTACACCTTC. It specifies CASTPGGASGYGYTF.

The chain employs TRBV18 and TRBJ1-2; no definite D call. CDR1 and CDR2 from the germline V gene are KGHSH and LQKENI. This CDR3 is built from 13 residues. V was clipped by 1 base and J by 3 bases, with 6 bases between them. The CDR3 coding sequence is TGTGCCAGCTCACCACAGGGCTACTATGGCTACACCTTC. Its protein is CASSPQGYYGYTF.

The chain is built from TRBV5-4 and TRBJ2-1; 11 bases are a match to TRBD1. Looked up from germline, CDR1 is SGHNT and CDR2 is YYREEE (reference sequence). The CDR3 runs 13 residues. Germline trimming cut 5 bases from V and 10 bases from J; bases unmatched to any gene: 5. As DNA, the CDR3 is TGTGCCAGCAGATGGACAGGGGGCAAAGAGCAGTTCTTC. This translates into CASRWTGGKEQFF. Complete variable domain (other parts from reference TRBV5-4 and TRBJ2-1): ETGVTQSPTHLIKTRGQQVTLRCSSQSGHNTVSWYQQALGQGPQFIFQYYREEENGRGNFPPRFSGLQFPNYSSELNVNALELDDSALYLCASRWTGGKEQFFGPGTRLTVL.

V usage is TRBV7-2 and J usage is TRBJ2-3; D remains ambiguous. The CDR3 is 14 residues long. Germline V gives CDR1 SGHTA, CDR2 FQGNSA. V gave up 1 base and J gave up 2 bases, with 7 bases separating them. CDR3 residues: CASSLEYHTDTQYF. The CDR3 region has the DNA TGTGCCAGCAGCTTAGAGTACCACACAGATACGCAGTATTTT. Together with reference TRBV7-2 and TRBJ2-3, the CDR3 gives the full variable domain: GAGVSQSPSNKVTEKGKDVELRCDPISGHTALYWYRQSLGQGLEFLIYFQGNSAPDKSGLPSDRFSAERTGGSVSTLTIQRTQQEDSAVYLCASSLEYHTDTQYFGPGTRLTVL.

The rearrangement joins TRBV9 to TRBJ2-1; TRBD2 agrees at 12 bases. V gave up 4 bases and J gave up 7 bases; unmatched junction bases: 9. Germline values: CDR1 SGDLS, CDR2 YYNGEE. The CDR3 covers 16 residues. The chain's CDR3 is CASSKTTSGGPNEQFF. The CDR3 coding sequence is TGTGCCAGCAGCAAAACGACTAGCGGGGGCCCGAATGAGCAGTTCTTC.

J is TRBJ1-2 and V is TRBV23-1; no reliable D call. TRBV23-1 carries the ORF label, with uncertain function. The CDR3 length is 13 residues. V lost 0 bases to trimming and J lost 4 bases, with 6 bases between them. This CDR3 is CASSQSAGYGYTF. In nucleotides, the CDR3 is TGCGCCAGCAGTCAATCGGCAGGCTATGGCTACACCTTC.

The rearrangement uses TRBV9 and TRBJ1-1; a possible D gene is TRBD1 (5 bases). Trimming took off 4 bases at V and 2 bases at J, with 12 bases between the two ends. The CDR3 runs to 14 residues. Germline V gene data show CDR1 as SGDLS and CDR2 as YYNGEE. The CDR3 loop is CASSRQQDNTEAFF. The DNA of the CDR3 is TGTGCCAGCAGCAGGCAACAGGACAACACTGAAGCTTTCTTT.

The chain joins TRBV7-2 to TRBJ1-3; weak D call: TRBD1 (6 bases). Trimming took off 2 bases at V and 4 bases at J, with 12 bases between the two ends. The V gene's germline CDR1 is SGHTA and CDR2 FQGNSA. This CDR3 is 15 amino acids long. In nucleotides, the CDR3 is TGTGCCAGCAGCTTATACAGGGCGGGCGGAAACACCATATATTTT. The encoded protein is CASSLYRAGGNTIYF.

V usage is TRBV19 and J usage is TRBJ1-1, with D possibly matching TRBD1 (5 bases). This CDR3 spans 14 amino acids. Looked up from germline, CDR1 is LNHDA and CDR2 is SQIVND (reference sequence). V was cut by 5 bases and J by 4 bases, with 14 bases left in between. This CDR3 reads CASSPLGTATEAFF. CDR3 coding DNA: TGTGCCAGTAGTCCTCTAGGGACGGCCACTGAAGCTTTCTTT.

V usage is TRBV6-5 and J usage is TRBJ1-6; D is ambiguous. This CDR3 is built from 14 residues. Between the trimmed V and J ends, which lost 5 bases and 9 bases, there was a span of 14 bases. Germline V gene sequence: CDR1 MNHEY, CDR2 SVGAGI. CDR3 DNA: TGTGCCAGCAGTAAACAGAGTCATAGTTCACCCCTCCACTTT. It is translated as CASSKQSHSSPLHF.

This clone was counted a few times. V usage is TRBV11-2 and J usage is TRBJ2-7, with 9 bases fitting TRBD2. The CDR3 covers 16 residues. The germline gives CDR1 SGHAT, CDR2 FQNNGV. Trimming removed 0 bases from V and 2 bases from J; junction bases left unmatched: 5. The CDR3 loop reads CASSLERAGGTYEQYF. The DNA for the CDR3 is TGTGCCAGCAGCTTAGAACGGGCGGGGGGGACCTACGAGCAGTACTTC. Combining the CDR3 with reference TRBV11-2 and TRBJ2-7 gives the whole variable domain EAGVAQSPRYKIIEKRQSVAFWCNPISGHATLYWYQQILGQGPKLLIQFQNNGVVDDSQLPKDRFSAERLKGVDSTLKIQPAKLEDSAVYLCASSLERAGGTYEQYFGPGTRLTVT.

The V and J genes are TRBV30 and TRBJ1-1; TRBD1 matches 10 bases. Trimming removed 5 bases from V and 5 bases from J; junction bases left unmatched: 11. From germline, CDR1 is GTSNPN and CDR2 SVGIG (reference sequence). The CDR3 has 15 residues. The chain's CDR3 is CAWAFETDRGTEAFF. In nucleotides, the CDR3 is TGTGCCTGGGCCTTCGAGACGGACAGGGGGACTGAAGCTTTCTTT.

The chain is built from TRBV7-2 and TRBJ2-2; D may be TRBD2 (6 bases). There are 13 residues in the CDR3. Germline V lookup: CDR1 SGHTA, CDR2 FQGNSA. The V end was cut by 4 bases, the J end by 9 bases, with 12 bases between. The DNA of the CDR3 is TGTGCCAGCAGCTCTAGACGGGGGAGGGAGCTGTTTTTT. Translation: CASSSRRGRELFF.

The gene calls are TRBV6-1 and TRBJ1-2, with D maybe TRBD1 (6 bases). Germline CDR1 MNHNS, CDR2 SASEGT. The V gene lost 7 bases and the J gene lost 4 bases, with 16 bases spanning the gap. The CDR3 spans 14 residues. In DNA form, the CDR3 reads TGTGCCAGCAATCAAGGGGGTAATTTCTATGGCTACACCTTC. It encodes CASNQGGNFYGYTF.